Sequencing of this T cell receptor beta chain was carried out in a study of cytomegalovirus exposure and HLA in healthy donors. At the level of the study: An analysis done earlier identified about 120 million unique TCR beta sequences from approximately 200 million T cells.

Use of 60 Vbeta and 13 Jbeta primers characterized the PCR. Measured with immunoSEQ multiplex PCR; TCRdb has only the in-frame clones, and not every one. The sample yields fewer than 200,000 clones, over 70% seen once. Germline CDR1 and CDR2: MNHEY and SVGAGI. The CDR3 runs 13 residues. The V and J ends lost 6 bases and 11 bases, in that order; junction bases with no gene match: 12. The chain has TRBV6-5 and TRBJ1-1, with TRBD1 identical over 7 bases. This clonotype was obtained from a woman younger than 45 in good health and CMV-seronegative. Sequenced sample: PBMCs. This chain's CDR3 is CASRRQGSHQAFF. The DNA for the CDR3 is TGTGCCAGCAGGAGACAGGGTTCCCACCAGGCTTTCTTT.